These 19 T cell receptor beta chains came from one sample sequenced in a study of OX40 agonist ivuxolimab in advanced cancers. Repertoires were generated with immunoSEQ multiplex PCR, while TCRdb's copy carries only in-frame clones and drops some. The sample lists over 50,000 clones; around 82% were seen once. Sequencing used CD4+ or CD8+ T cells sorted from blood, obtained in a trial of the OX40 agonist ivuxolimab. These receptors all come from an adult with an advanced solid tumor such as melanoma, head and neck, liver or kidney cancer.

The rearrangement links TRBV18 to TRBJ2-1, with D hard to call. The CDR3 loop spans 15 amino acids. The germline V gene encodes CDR1 KGHSH and CDR2 LQKENI. V was trimmed by 0 bases and J by 0 bases, leaving 6 bases between them. The CDR3 region has the DNA TGTGCCAGCTCACCACCGGGCCGCTCCTACAATGAGCAGTTCTTC. This gives the protein CASSPPGRSYNEQFF.

This chain connects TRBV11-3 to TRBJ2-3; 13 bases fit TRBD2. CDR3 length: 16 amino acids. The V gene's germline CDR1 is SGHNT and CDR2 YENEEA. The trim removed 5 bases at V and 2 bases at J, leaving 4 bases unmatched. The CDR3 sequence is CASSRTSGRSTDTQYF. In DNA form, the CDR3 reads TGTGCCAGCAGCCGGACTAGCGGGAGATCCACAGATACGCAGTATTTT.

The chain uses TRBV25-1 and TRBJ2-7; no firm D call. Trimming took 6 bases from V and 3 from J, leaving 3 bases between them. Germline CDR1 and CDR2: MGHDK and SYGVNS. The CDR3 consists of 10 residues. The DNA of the CDR3 is TGTGCCAGCAGGGACTACGAGCAGTACTTC. Its protein product is CASRDYEQYF.

The chain employs TRBV19 and TRBJ1-4; 9 positions match TRBD1. The V and J ends lost 4 bases and 6 bases, in that order; junction bases with no gene match: 9. The CDR3 is 16 residues long. CDR1 is LNHDA and CDR2 is SQIVND in the germline V gene (reference sequence). The CDR3: CASSRPPGQGYEKLFF. CDR3 nucleotide sequence: TGTGCCAGTAGTAGACCCCCGGGACAGGGCTATGAAAAACTGTTTTTT.

The chain is built from TRBV19 and TRBJ2-5; 9 bases fit TRBD1. The CDR3 sequence is 15 residues long. With V trimmed by 8 bases and J by 3 bases, 10 bases remained unmatched. Germline CDR1 is LNHDA and CDR2 is SQIVND (reference sequence). CDR3 amino acids: CASATGGEKKETQYF. For the CDR3, the DNA is TGTGCCAGTGCTACAGGGGGCGAGAAAAAAGAGACCCAGTACTTC.

The chain has TRBV19 and TRBJ1-5; the D gene is possibly TRBD1 (5 bases). The CDR3 consists of 16 residues. With 4 bases removed from V and 5 bases from J, the gap between germline ends came to 18 bases. Germline values: CDR1 LNHDA, CDR2 SQIVND (reference sequence). CDR3 nucleotide sequence: TGTGCCAGTAGTACCTGGGAGACAGACCCTTATCAGCCCCAGCATTTT. Translation gives CASSTWETDPYQPQHF.

The chain couples TRBV5-6 to TRBJ1-4; TRBD1 aligns across 8 bases. Unmatched junction bases numbered 11, after V lost 1 base and J lost 6 bases. The germline gives CDR1 SGHDT, CDR2 YYEEEE. There are 17 residues in the CDR3. The CDR3 reads CASSLTTAGGADEKLFF. CDR3 DNA: TGTGCCAGCAGCTTGACCACAGCAGGGGGCGCAGATGAAAAACTGTTTTTT.

The chain employs TRBV25-1 and TRBJ2-5; D is ambiguous. V was pared by 8 bases and J by 3 bases, with 4 bases between. CDR3 length equals 10 residues. From germline, CDR1 is MGHDK and CDR2 SYGVNS. CDR3 region: CASLEETQYF. DNA of the CDR3: TGTGCCAGCCTTGAAGAGACCCAGTACTTC.

CDR3 in DNA: TGTGCCAGCAGCTTAGGGGGCGCGGTGGATACGCAGTATTTT. Protein product: CASSLGGAVDTQYF. The chain uses TRBV5-4 and TRBJ2-3, with 7 bases fitting TRBD1. With V trimmed by 2 bases and J by 6 bases, 6 bases remained unmatched. CDR3 length: 14 residues. Germline values: CDR1 SGHNT, CDR2 YYREEE (reference sequence).

The genes are TRBV19 and TRBJ1-3, with TRBD1 as a possible D gene (5 bases). The V end was cut by 3 bases, the J end by 0 bases, with 9 bases between. From germline, CDR1 is LNHDA and CDR2 SQIVND (reference sequence). This CDR3 comprises 15 residues. DNA for the CDR3: TGTGCCAGTAGTATGGACAAAACCTCTGGAAACACCATATATTTT. The encoded protein is CASSMDKTSGNTIYF.

The chain combines TRBV28 with TRBJ1-1; D gene ambiguous. The CDR3 covers 15 residues. Germline CDR1 MDHEN, CDR2 SYDVKM. V was clipped by 6 bases and J by 0 bases, with 14 bases between them. DNA for the CDR3: TGTGCCAGCAGCATAGACGGAATATTGAACACTGAAGCTTTCTTT. This codes for CASSIDGILNTEAFF.

The chain carries TRBV7-2 and TRBJ2-1; the match to TRBD2 covers 11 bases. The CDR3 consists of 17 residues. The V gene's germline CDR1 is SGHTA and CDR2 FQGNSA. The V segment lost 5 bases and the J segment 3 bases; nucleotides outside the gene matches: 9. CDR3 sequence reads: CASSPPGLAVLYNEQFF. The CDR3 DNA reads as TGTGCCAGCAGCCCACCGGGACTAGCGGTTCTCTACAATGAGCAGTTCTTC.

The chain carries TRBV29-1 and TRBJ1-2; D may be TRBD1 (5 bases). The germline V gene encodes CDR1 SQVTM and CDR2 ANQGSEA. The CDR3 runs 13 residues. CDR3 region: CSSRDRTNYGYTF. CDR3 in DNA: TGCAGTTCCCGGGACCGAACTAACTATGGCTACACCTTC.

The chain carries TRBV2 and TRBJ2-3; D is undetermined. CDR3 length: 12 residues. The ends were cut back, 3 bases at V and 7 bases at J, with 8 bases in the middle. The germline gives CDR1 SNHLY, CDR2 FYNNEI. The CDR3 sequence: CASSDQSYTQYF. The CDR3, as DNA: TGTGCCAGCAGTGACCAAAGTTATACGCAGTATTTT. The full variable domain, with the rest looked up from reference TRBV2 and TRBJ2-3, is EPEVTQTPSHQVTQMGQEVILRCVPISNHLYFYWYRQILGQKVEFLVSFYNNEISEKSEIFDDQFSVERPDGSNFTLKIRSTKLEDSAMYFCASSDQSYTQYFGPGTRLTVL.

This chain's CDR3 is CASRRGLGAHEQFF. Written as DNA, the CDR3 is TGTGCCAGCAGACGTGGACTAGGGGCGCATGAGCAGTTCTTC. V and J are TRBV6-5 and TRBJ2-1, with 7 bases aligning to TRBD2. The CDR3 totals 14 residues. Germline V gene data show CDR1 as MNHEY and CDR2 as SVGAGI. The V segment lost 6 bases and the J segment 8 bases; nucleotides outside the gene matches: 10.

The chain recombines TRBV10-3 with TRBJ2-2, with D perhaps TRBD2 (5 bases). V lost 11 bases, J lost 5 bases, and 12 bases lay in between. This CDR3 is built from 12 residues. CDR1 is ENHRY, CDR2 SYGVKD, per germline. The CDR3 coding sequence is TGTGCCTCCGGTCGGGATACCGGGGAGCTGTTTTTT. This sequence encodes CASGRDTGELFF.

V usage is TRBV4-1 and J usage is TRBJ2-7; possibly TRBD2 for D (5 bases). Germline lookup yields CDR1 MGHRA and CDR2 YSYEKL. CDR3 length: 13 amino acids. V gave up 4 bases and J gave up 4 bases, with 11 bases separating them. The CDR3 sequence is CASSPGNEYEQYF. The CDR3 nucleotides read TGCGCCAGCAGCCCCGGGAACGAATACGAGCAGTACTTC.

The chain joins TRBV30 to TRBJ1-2, with 10 bases that match TRBD1. After removal of 5 bases from V and 2 bases from J, the junction contained 2 bases not matched to a gene. Germline CDR1 GTSNPN, CDR2 SVGIG (reference sequence). CDR3 length equals 13 residues. CDR3 nucleotides: TGTGCCTGGGGGGACAGGGGAAACTATGGCTACACCTTC. As protein: CAWGDRGNYGYTF.

The rearrangement joins TRBV19 to TRBJ1-3; 8 nucleotides line up with TRBD1. Germline values: CDR1 LNHDA, CDR2 SQIVND (reference sequence). J lost 2 bases, V lost 5 bases, and 8 bases had no gene match. CDR3 length equals 16 residues. CDR3 amino acids: CASSAGGLRPGNTIYF. The CDR3 bases are TGTGCCAGTAGTGCAGGGGGCTTGAGGCCTGGAAACACCATATATTTT. Full variable domain (rest looked up from reference TRBV19 and TRBJ1-3): DGGITQSPKYLFRKEGQNVTLSCEQNLNHDAMYWYRQDPGQGLRLIYYSQIVNDFQKGDIAEGYSVSREKKESFPLTVTSAQKNPTAFYLCASSAGGLRPGNTIYFGEGSWLTVV.